This T cell receptor (beta chain) stems from a study of cytomegalovirus exposure and HLA in healthy donors. Points from the study as a whole: Exclusion as indistinguishable affected some V segments, including TRBV6-2 and TRBV6-3. In a later analysis, DRB1 alleles had the most associated TCRs; HLA-C alleles the fewest.

PCR was performed using 60 Vbeta and 13 Jbeta primers. TCRdb's copy holds only in-frame clones and misses some; the assay was immunoSEQ multiplex PCR. This table has about 160,000 clones, under 85% appearing once. On this clone: The antigen is undetermined.

This CDR3 spans 15 amino acids. The ends lost 8 bases at V and 8 bases at J; junction bases unmatched: 10. Germline CDR1 is ENHRY and CDR2 is SYGVKD. This TCR was sampled from a man between 50 and 59 years old in good health and CMV-seropositive. Sequencing input: PBMCs. This chain links TRBV10-3 with TRBJ2-1; TRBD2 aligns across 12 bases. The chain's CDR3 is CAIGLAGSHGDEQFF. CDR3 nucleotide sequence: TGTGCCATCGGACTAGCGGGATCCCATGGCGATGAGCAGTTCTTC.